The clone carrying this T cell receptor (beta chain) was found a few times. Its specificity is not known. The gene names here belong to mouse. With the read ending 4 residues before the CDR3 end, the germline J gene is used to fill in that end. Researchers sorted pooled cutaneous lymph node cells on the basis of CD4, CD8alpha, NKG2D, NKG2ACE and other markers. The sample belongs to a study of CD8+ T cells in alopecia areata. General study results and limits: Scalp lesions, especially in alopecia totalis/universalis, had higher clonality than normal scalp. Sequences from scalp samples also cover resident alphabeta T cells of normal skin.

Isolated RNA was reverse transcribed into cDNA used as the sequencing template. TCRdb's copy holds only in-frame clones and misses some; the assay was immunoSEQ multiplex PCR. Recorded here are more than 250,000 clones, with no singletons, and the ten leading clones hold more than 1%. Trimming pared 3 bases from V and 0 bases from J, leaving 11 bases between. CDR3 length equals 14 residues. The germline V gene has CDR1 GKSSPN and CDR2 SITVG. The receptor's source is a C3H/HeJ mouse with alopecia areata. This strain's MHC haplotype is H2-k. This chain joins TRBV31 and TRBJ1-2; TRBD1 is a possible D gene (6 bases). Sequencing used CD4+ T cells sorted from a lymph node. Partial CDR3 DNA: TGTGCCTGGAGCCAGGGACACCCAAACTCC. As protein: CAWSQGHPNS. The CDR3 in full is CAWSQGHPNSDYTF.